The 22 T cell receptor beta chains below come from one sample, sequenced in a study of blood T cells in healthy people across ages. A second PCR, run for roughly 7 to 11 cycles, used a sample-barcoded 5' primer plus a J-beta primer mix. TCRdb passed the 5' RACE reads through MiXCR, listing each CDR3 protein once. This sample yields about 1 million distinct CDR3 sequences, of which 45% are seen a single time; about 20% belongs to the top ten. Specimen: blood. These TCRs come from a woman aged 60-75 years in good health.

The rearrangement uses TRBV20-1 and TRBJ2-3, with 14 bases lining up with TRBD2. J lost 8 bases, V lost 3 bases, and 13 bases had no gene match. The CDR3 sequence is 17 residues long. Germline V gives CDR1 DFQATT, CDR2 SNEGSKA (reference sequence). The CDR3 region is CSASAGPGLAGVGTQYF. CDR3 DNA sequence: TGCAGTGCTAGCGCGGGACCGGGACTAGCGGGAGTGGGTACGCAGTATTTT.

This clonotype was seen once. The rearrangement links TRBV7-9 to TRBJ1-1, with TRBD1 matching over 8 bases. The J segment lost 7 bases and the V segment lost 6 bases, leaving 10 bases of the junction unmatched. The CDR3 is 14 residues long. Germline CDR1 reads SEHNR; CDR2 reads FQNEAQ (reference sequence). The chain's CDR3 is CASRPGQGGIEAFF. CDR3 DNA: TGTGCCAGCAGGCCAGGACAGGGAGGCATTGAAGCTTTCTTT.

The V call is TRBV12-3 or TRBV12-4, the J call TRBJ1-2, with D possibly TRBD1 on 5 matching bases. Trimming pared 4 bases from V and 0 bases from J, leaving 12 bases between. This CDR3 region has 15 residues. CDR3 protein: CASSWAGKANYGYTF. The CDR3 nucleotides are TGTGCCAGCAGTTGGGCAGGGAAAGCTAACTATGGCTACACCTTC.

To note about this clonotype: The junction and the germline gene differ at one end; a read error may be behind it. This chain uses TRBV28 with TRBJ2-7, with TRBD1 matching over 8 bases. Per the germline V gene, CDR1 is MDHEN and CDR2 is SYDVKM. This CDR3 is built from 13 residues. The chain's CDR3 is CASSPGQGYKQYF. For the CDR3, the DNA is TGTGCCAGCAGTCCCGGACAGGGCTACAAGCAGTACTTC.

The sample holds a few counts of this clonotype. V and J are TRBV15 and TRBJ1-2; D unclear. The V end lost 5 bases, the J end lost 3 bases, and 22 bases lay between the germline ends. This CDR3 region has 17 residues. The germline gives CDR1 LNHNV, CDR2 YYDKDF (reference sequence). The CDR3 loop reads CATSPGSRETSDYGYTF. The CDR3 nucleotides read TGTGCCACCAGCCCGGGGAGTAGGGAGACCTCGGACTATGGCTACACCTTC.

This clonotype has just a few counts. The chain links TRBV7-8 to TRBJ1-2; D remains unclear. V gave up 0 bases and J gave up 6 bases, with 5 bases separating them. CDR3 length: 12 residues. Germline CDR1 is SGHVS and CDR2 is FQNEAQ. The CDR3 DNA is TGTGCCAGCAGCTTAGCGTGGGATGGCTACACCTTC. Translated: CASSLAWDGYTF. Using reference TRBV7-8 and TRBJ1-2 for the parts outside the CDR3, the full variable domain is GAGVSQSPRYKVAKRGQDVALRCDPISGHVSLFWYQQALGQGPEFLTYFQNEAQLDKSGLPSDRFFAERPEGSVSTLKIQRTQQEDSAVYLCASSLAWDGYTFGSGTRLTVV.

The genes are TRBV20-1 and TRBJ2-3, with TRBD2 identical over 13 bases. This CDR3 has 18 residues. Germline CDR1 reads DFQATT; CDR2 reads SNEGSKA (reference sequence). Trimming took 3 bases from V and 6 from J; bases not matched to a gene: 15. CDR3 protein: CSASPEIRTSGRSDTQYF. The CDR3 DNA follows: TGCAGTGCTAGCCCAGAGATTCGGACTAGCGGGAGAAGTGATACGCAGTATTTT.

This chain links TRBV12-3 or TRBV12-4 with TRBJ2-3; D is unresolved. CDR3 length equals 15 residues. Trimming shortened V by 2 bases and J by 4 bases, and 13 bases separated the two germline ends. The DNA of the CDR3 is TGTGCCAGCAGTTTAATGTTGGAGATTCCAGATACGCAGTATTTT. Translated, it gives CASSLMLEIPDTQYF.

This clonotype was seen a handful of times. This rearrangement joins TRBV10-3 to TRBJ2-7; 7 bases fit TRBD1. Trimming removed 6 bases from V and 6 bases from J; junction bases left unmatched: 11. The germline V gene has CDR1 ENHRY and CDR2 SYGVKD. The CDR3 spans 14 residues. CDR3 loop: CAIRTGSPVGEQYF. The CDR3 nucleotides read TGTGCCATCAGGACAGGGTCGCCCGTGGGCGAGCAGTACTTC.

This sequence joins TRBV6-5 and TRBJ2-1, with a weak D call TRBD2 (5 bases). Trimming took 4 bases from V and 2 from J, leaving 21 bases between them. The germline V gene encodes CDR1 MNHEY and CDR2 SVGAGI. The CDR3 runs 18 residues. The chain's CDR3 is CASSFDPGGRGTYNEQFF. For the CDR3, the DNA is TGTGCCAGCAGTTTCGACCCGGGCGGGCGCGGTACCTACAATGAGCAGTTCTTC.

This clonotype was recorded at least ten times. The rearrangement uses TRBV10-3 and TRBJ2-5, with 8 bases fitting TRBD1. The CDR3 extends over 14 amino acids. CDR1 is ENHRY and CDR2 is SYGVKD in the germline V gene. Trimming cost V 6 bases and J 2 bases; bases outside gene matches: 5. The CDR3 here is CAIRSDRAQETQYF. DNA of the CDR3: TGTGCCATCAGATCGGACAGGGCTCAAGAGACCCAGTACTTC.

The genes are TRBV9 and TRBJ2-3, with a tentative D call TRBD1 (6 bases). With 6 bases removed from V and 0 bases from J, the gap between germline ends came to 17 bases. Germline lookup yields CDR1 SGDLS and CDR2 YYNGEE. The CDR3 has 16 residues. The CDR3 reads CASTPSRDKSTDTQYF. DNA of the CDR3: TGTGCCAGCACCCCGTCCCGGGACAAGAGCACAGATACGCAGTATTTT.

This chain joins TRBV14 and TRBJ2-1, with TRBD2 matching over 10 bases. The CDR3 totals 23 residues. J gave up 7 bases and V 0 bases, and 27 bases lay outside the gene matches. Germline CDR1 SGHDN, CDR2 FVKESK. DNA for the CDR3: TGTGCCAGCAGCCAAGAAGCGGGGCCCCCTACTAGCGGGACGTTGGTATTTGGGAATGAGCAGTTCTTC. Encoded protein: CASSQEAGPPTSGTLVFGNEQFF.

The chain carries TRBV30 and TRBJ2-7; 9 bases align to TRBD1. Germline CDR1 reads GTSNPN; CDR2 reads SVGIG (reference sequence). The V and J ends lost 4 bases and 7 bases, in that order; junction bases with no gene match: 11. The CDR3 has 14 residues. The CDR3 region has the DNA TGTGCCTGGACTGCTGGGACAGGGTTGGGAGAGCAGTACTTC. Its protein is CAWTAGTGLGEQYF.

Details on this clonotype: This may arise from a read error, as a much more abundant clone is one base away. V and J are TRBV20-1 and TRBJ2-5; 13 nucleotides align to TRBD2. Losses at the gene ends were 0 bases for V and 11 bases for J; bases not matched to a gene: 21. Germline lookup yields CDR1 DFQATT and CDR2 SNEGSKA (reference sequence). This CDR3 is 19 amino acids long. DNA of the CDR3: TGCAGTGCTAGAGATCTTAAACTAGCGGGAGGGCCGCGAATCAATGAGCAGTACTTC. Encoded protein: CSARDLKLAGGPRINEQYF.

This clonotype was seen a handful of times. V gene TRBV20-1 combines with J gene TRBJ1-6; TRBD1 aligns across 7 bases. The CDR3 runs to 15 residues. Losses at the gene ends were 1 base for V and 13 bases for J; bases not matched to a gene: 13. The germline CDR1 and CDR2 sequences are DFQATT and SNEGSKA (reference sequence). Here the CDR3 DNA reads TGCAGTGCTAGAGCCGAGACAGGGCCACTTAGGCCCCTCCACTTT. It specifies CSARAETGPLRPLHF.

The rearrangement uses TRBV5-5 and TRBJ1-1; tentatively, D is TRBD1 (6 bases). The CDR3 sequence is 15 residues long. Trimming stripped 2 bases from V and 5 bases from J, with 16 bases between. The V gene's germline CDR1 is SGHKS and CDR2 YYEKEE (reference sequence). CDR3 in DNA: TGTGCCAGCAGCTTCCAGGGGCTGGTCGGAACTGAAGCTTTCTTT. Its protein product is CASSFQGLVGTEAFF. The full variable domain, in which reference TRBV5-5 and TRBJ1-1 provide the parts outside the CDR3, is DAGVTQSPTHLIKTRGQQVTLRCSPISGHKSVSWYQQVLGQGPQFIFQYYEKEERGRGNFPDRFSARQFPNYSSELNVNALLLGDSALYLCASSFQGLVGTEAFFGQGTRLTVV.

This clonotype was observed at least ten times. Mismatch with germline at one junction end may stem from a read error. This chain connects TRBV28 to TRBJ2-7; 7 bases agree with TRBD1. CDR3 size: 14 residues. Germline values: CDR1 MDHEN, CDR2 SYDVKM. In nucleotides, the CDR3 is TGCGCCAGCAGCCTACCCGGGACAGCCTACGAGCAGTACTTC. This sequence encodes CASSLPGTAYEQYF. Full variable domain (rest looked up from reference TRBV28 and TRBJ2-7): DVKVTQSSRYLVKRTGEKVFLECVQDMDHENMFWYRQDPGLGLRLIYFSYDVKMKEKGDIPEGYSVSREKKERFSLILESASTNQTSMYLCASSLPGTAYEQYFGPGTRLTVT.

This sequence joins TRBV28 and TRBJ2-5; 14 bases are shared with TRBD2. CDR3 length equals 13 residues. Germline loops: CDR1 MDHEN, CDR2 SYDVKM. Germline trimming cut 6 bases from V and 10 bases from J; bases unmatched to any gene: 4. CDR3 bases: TGTGCCAGCAGGACGGGACTAGCGGGAGTCCAGTACTTC. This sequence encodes CASRTGLAGVQYF.

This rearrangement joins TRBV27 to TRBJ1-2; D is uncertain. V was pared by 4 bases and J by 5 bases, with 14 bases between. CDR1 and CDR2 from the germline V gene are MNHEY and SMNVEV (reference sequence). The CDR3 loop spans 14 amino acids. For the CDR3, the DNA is TGTGCCAGCAGTTACGAACCCGTCGGGTATGGCTACACCTTC. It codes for CASSYEPVGYGYTF.

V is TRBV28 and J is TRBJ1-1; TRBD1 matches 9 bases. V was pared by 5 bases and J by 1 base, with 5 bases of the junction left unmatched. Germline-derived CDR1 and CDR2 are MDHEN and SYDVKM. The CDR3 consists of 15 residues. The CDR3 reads CASSPQGAPNTEAFF. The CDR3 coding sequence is TGTGCCAGCAGTCCACAGGGGGCGCCGAACACTGAAGCTTTCTTT. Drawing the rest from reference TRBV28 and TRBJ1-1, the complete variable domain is DVKVTQSSRYLVKRTGEKVFLECVQDMDHENMFWYRQDPGLGLRLIYFSYDVKMKEKGDIPEGYSVSREKKERFSLILESASTNQTSMYLCASSPQGAPNTEAFFGQGTRLTVV.

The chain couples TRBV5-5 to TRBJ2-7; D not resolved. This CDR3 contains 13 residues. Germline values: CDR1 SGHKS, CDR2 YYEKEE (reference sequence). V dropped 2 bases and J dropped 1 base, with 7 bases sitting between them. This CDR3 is CASSFEQSYEQYF. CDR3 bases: TGTGCCAGCAGCTTCGAACAGTCCTACGAGCAGTACTTC.